This T cell receptor beta chain is from a study of CD8+ T cells in alopecia areata (dated by TCRdb to 2017 to 2018). About the study as a whole: Treated patients were enrolled in an open-label pilot trial of oral tofacitinib, 5 to 10 mg twice daily, for moderate-to-severe alopecia areata. Tofacitinib-treated patients had biopsies at baseline and at 4 and 24 weeks of treatment, with a later scalp biopsy in several patients. In treated patients, disease severity was measured using the SALT score, which gives the percentage of scalp surface area affected. RNA was extracted with the PAXgene miRNA kit for fixed scalp, the miRNeasy kit for PBMCs, and the RNeasy kit for mouse skin. In humans, TCRbeta sequencing was performed on scalp tissue and on sorted CD4+ and CD8+ peripheral blood T cells from healthy controls and from patients with patchy or totalis/universalis alopecia areata. Scalp clonality was compared among normal scalp (n=4), patchy alopecia areata scalp (n=8), and alopecia totalis/universalis scalp (n=8). Tofacitinib was given for 6 to 18 months, followed by 6 months of follow-up off drug to assess delayed response and recurrence. Amplification of TCRbeta CDR3 regions was done by immunoSEQ multiplex PCR using 35 Vbeta forward primers and 13 Jbeta reverse primers. In both human patients and the C3H/HeJ mouse model, the study applied high-throughput TCRbeta sequencing to look at T cell clonal expansion in alopecia areata.

Its CDR3 holds 13 amino acids, cysteine through phenylalanine. The only DNA kept is the CDR3, 39 bases in frame from the first base. V loses 2 bases of germline sequence and J loses 6 bases, and the interval between the two ends is 8 bases. CDR1 and CDR2 (SEHNR, FQNEAQ) derive from the germline V gene (reference sequence). Receptor amplification or capture employed the immunoSEQ multiplex PCR assay. For TCR sequencing, RNA was extracted from every sample and reverse transcribed into cDNA to serve as template. SuperScript III was used for first-strand cDNA synthesis, primed with a 2:1 mix of oligo-dT and random hexamers. Amplification bias was assessed with a synthetic immune receptor repertoire, and residual bias was removed computationally. In the paper's pipeline: After raw reads were preprocessed to remove errors, the CDR3 was defined following IMGT conventions as running from the conserved cysteine to phenylalanine. Clonality was computed by normalizing Shannon entropy by log2 of the number of productive unique TCRs and subtracting the result from 1. Whether each scalp clone was CD4 or CD8 was inferred by checking scalp TCRbeta sequences against the CD4 and CD8 repertoires from sorted blood. TCRdb provides this immuneACCESS table in a form limited to in-frame rearrangements. Some clones are lacking; in checked studies, under half of them reflect an unresolved V gene, and why the rest are absent is not known. That table is the source of V, J and clone size, and D and trimming were worked out from the DNA. In all, the sample holds approximately 100,000 clones, and just under 60% of those were seen once. About a sixth of the sample comes from the top ten.

The table lists this clone with a few counts. What this receptor recognizes is not known. No base quality information exists; no much larger clone differs at one position. Paper-wide results and their limitations: Compared with mice, TCR sequences shared between patients were less clear, possibly partly because of HLA diversity across the patient population. Many expanded lesional clones persisted in scalp and blood during tofacitinib treatment, which may partly explain relapse after stopping treatment. The treated cohort was small, with a single nonresponder, so links between baseline CD8+ expansion and response need larger studies. Scalp clonality and the number of expanded CD8+ clones among the top 100 scalp clones were significantly decreased by tofacitinib. Unlike mouse skin, where gammadelta T cells dominate, normal human skin contains resident alphabeta T cells that get sequenced too, which complicates analysis of the scalp TCR repertoire. Lesional scalp, especially in alopecia totalis/universalis, showed higher clonality and more expanded CD8+ clones than normal scalp, suggesting antigenic drive.

The treatment or condition label here, explained by the study, means: oral pan-JAK inhibitor, 5-10 mg twice daily. From alopecia areata patients, peripheral blood was collected along with lesional scalp punch biopsies. PBMCs were separated by density centrifugation and stained for CD3, CD4 and CD8, after which CD4+ and CD8+ T cells were sorted on a FACSAria. This clonotype was sampled from a human donor with alopecia areata. The chain couples TRBV7-9 to TRBJ2-1, and the D gene may be TRBD1, 6 bases matching. Sequenced here: CD8+ T cells sorted from blood, sampled at approximately week 61, from a patient treated with tofacitinib. CDR3 region: CASSLLGGNEQFF. The DNA sequence is TGTGCCAGCAGCTTACTAGGGGGCAATGAGCAGTTCTTC.